This T cell receptor (beta chain) was found in a study of blood T cell repertoires in COVID-19. Per the authors' pipeline: By means of reference gene primer amplification, nucleated cell counts were estimated. Sequencing used immunoSEQ multiplex PCR; TCRdb keeps in-frame clones, though not all of them. The DNA gave D and trimming, while V, J and clone size come from that table. The data show roughly 80,000 clones, roughly 80% seen once. The germline gives CDR1 MNHEY, CDR2 SMNVEV (reference sequence). J was trimmed by 4 bases and V by 6 bases; bases with no gene match: 10. The CDR3 is made up of 16 amino acids.

J is TRBJ2-1 and V is TRBV27, with 9 bases that match TRBD2. The sequenced material came from peripheral blood. The receptor was isolated from a man in his sixties with active or convalescent COVID-19. The chain's CDR3 is CASSPSSGGIYNEQFF. CDR3 sequence (DNA): TGTGCCAGCAGCCCCTCGAGCGGGGGGATTTACAATGAGCAGTTCTTC.